This T cell receptor (beta chain) was recovered during a study of type 1 regulatory T cells. Study background: T-allo10 is an in vitro-generated, Tr1-enriched CD4 T cell product specific for alloantigen.

This CDR3 has 15 residues. Trimming pared 4 bases from V and 0 bases from J, leaving 12 bases between. Germline lookup yields CDR1 SGHAT and CDR2 FQNNGV. As to this clonotype: What it binds is unknown.

TCRdb recomputed calls from the reads with MiXCR, one row per CDR3 protein. The data contain 63,000 or so distinct CDR3 sequences, roughly half of them singletons. Study observations and caveats: Type 1 regulatory T cells had a more restricted TCR repertoire than non-type 1 regulatory T cells.

Sample: cultured non-Tr1 T cells, either the whole culture or a sorted T cell fraction (not recorded which). The rearrangement uses TRBV11-2 and TRBJ1-1; D is ambiguous. The source of this sequence is a human donor in good health. The CDR3 loop reads CASSSRNTVNTEAFF. CDR3 nucleotide sequence: TGTGCCAGCAGCTCAAGAAATACAGTGAACACTGAAGCTTTCTTT.